The source of this T cell receptor beta chain is a study of shared clonotypes between healthy human individuals. Study-wide findings and caveats: In this cohort, only blood was sampled, and tissue repertoires likely differ. Inspection by rarefaction showed sorted-subset sequencing to be incomplete despite large depth. Roughly 5% of naive CD4 clonotypes were common to a few donors.

The table came from immunoSEQ multiplex PCR; TCRdb's copy has only in-frame clones and leaves some out. Here the sample spans approximately 1.9 million clones, 93% being singletons. The CDR3 covers 12 residues. Trimming stripped 2 bases from V and 7 bases from J, with 6 bases between. Per germline, CDR1 MDHEN and CDR2 SYDVKM. Worth noting for this clone: Its antigen is unknown.

Terminally differentiated effector memory CD45RA+ cells were excluded from the naive CD8 cells, which were CD45RO-negative and positively selected for CCR7. Donation came from healthy HIV-negative adults that had no recent acute infections or vaccinations. The J gene is TRBJ2-1, the V gene TRBV28, with D unclear. The sequenced sample consisted of naive CD8+ T cells from PBMCs. The receptor's source is a man between 18 and 35 years old in good health. Some clones in this sample may be carry-over from other donors' samples. The CDR3 coding sequence is TGTGCCAGCAGTTTAATTGTGAATGAGCAGTTCTTC. It codes for CASSLIVNEQFF.